These 27 T cell receptor beta chains share one sample of origin, sequenced in a study of CXCR3-negative and CXCR3-positive naive CD8 T cells. The method, 5' RACE with UMI labels, was used to prepare the TRB cDNA libraries. With the 5' RACE reads reprocessed, TCRdb shows one record per CDR3 protein and no DNA. The sample holds approximately 37,000 distinct CDR3 sequences. Sequencing was performed on memory CD8+ T cells from blood. The receptors were gathered from a human donor in good health. Some clones in this sample may be carry-over from other donors' samples.

The chain recombines TRBV6-6 with TRBJ2-1; TCRdb names TRBD2, which stays unverified in the absence of DNA. CDR1 and CDR2 from the germline V gene are MNHNY and SVGAGI (reference sequence). The CDR3 runs to 17 residues. The CDR3 protein is CASSYSIASGRYNEQFF.

The genes are TRBV6-5 and TRBJ2-5; TCRdb outputs TRBD2, but without DNA this stays unchecked. CDR1 is MNHEY and CDR2 is SVGAGI in the germline V gene. The CDR3 is 17 amino acids. The CDR3 loop is CASSYLGLAGGPETQYF.

The CDR3 reads CAPCRGWRNQPQHF. J is TRBJ1-5 and V is TRBV21-1; TCRdb proposes TRBD1, but this gene call is untestable without DNA. TRBV21-1 corresponds to a pseudogene. CDR3 length: 14 residues.

The V call is TRBV12-3 or TRBV12-4, the J call TRBJ2-7; the D call of TRBD1 rests on TCRdb alone, since no DNA is present to check it. The CDR3 contains 13 residues. The CDR3 protein is CASSLGPRLEQYF.

V gene TRBV4-3 combines with J gene TRBJ2-7; TCRdb names TRBD1, which stays unverified in the absence of DNA. Germline CDR1 reads LGHNA; CDR2 reads YSLEER. This CDR3 contains 15 residues. This chain's CDR3 is CASSQDSGTYYEQYF.

The chain uses TRBV5-1 and TRBJ2-1; TCRdb calls TRBD2, which cannot be checked without DNA. Germline V lookup: CDR1 SGHRS, CDR2 YFSETQ. This CDR3 has 16 residues. The CDR3 reads CASSLAGLAGPNEQFF.

This sequence joins TRBV7-9 and TRBJ2-6; TCRdb's D call of TRBD1 is untestable without DNA. This CDR3 comprises 15 residues. Germline CDR1 reads SEHNR; CDR2 reads FQNEAQ (reference sequence). This CDR3 reads CASSQGGAGANVLTF.

The chain is built from TRBV12-5 and TRBJ1-1; without DNA, the TCRdb call of TRBD1 cannot be checked. CDR3 length equals 15 residues. CDR1 and CDR2 (germline): LGHNT, FRNRAP. Here the CDR3 reads CASGSSTWGSTEAFF.

The V and J genes are TRBV12-5 and TRBJ1-5. This CDR3 has 15 residues. The V gene's germline CDR1 is LGHNT and CDR2 FRNRAP. The CDR3 loop reads CASGLVGNSNQPQHF.

V is TRBV20-1 and J is TRBJ2-7; the TCRdb D gene call, TRBD2, has no DNA to confirm it. Germline CDR1 DFQATT, CDR2 SNEGSKA (reference sequence). The CDR3 totals 19 residues. The CDR3 region is CSARDKLAGGPRITRQQYF.

V gene TRBV6-2 or TRBV6-3 combines with J gene TRBJ2-5; no DNA is available, so the TRBD2 call from TCRdb remains unchecked. Germline lookup yields CDR1 MNHEY and CDR2 SVGEGT. The length of the CDR3 is 13 residues. CDR3 in amino acids: CASTRAGQETQYF.

V and J are TRBV6-4 and TRBJ2-2; TCRdb's D gene call, TRBD2, goes unchecked for lack of DNA. Germline V gene lookup returns CDR1 MRHNA and CDR2 SNTAGT. CDR3 length: 15 residues. The CDR3 here is CASSPSEGNTGELFF.

The genes are TRBV3-1 and TRBJ2-1; the D gene TCRdb calls, TRBD1, cannot be checked with no DNA. The CDR3 sequence is 14 residues long. Per germline, CDR1 LGHDT and CDR2 YNNKEL (reference sequence). The CDR3: CASSQLQGYNEQFF.

This chain joins TRBV27 and TRBJ2-7; no DNA is available, so the TRBD1 call from TCRdb remains unchecked. The CDR3 totals 18 residues. CDR1 and CDR2 from the germline V gene are MNHEY and SMNVEV (reference sequence). CDR3 residues: CASSLFRPGQRSSYEQYF.

This chain joins TRBV20-1 and TRBJ2-3; TCRdb reports TRBD2, a call that lacks DNA to check it against. This CDR3 has 17 amino acids. Germline V gives CDR1 DFQATT, CDR2 SNEGSKA (reference sequence). This CDR3 reads CSARDLVPVGPMDTQYF.

The chain links TRBV29-1 to TRBJ1-2; TCRdb's D call, TRBD1, is unchecked because there is no DNA. The CDR3 contains 12 residues. The germline gives CDR1 SQVTM, CDR2 ANQGSEA. CDR3 in amino acids: CSVLQGDYGYTF.

The rearrangement links TRBV7-3 to TRBJ2-6; TCRdb returns TRBD2, unconfirmable since there is no DNA. Germline V gives CDR1 SGHTA, CDR2 FQGTGA. The length of the CDR3 is 15 residues. CDR3 region: CASSQGLTRANVLTF.

The V call is TRBV4-3, the J call TRBJ2-1. The germline gives CDR1 LGHNA, CDR2 YSLEER. The CDR3 has 17 amino acids. Here the CDR3 reads CASSQTKVGSSYNEQFF.

The genes are TRBV4-3 and TRBJ2-2. The CDR3 has 14 amino acids. CDR1 LGHNA and CDR2 YSLEER come from the germline V gene. The CDR3 here is CASSQLPWTGELFF.

The J gene is TRBJ1-1, the V gene TRBV6-2 or TRBV6-3; without DNA, the TCRdb call of TRBD1 cannot be checked. Germline V gene lookup returns CDR1 MNHEY and CDR2 SVGEGT. This CDR3 is built from 16 residues. The CDR3 protein is CASSYSNRGQATEAFF.

The chain employs TRBV29-1 and TRBJ1-1; without DNA, the TCRdb call of TRBD1 cannot be checked. The CDR3 sequence is 12 residues long. Germline CDR1 SQVTM, CDR2 ANQGSEA. CDR3: CSVRTGDTEAFF. The full variable domain, rest sourced from reference TRBV29-1 and TRBJ1-1, is SAVISQKPSRDICQRGTSLTIQCQVDSQVTMMFWYRQQPGQSLTLIATANQGSEATYESGFVIDKFPISRPNLTFSTLTVSNMSPEDSSIYLCSVRTGDTEAFFGQGTRLTVV.

The chain joins TRBV7-6 to TRBJ2-7; the TCRdb call, TRBD2, lacks DNA for checking. Germline V CDR1 and CDR2: SGHVS, FNYEAQ. The CDR3 contains 17 residues. The CDR3 protein is CASSPTRLAGGYYEQYF. Drawing the rest from reference TRBV7-6 and TRBJ2-7, the complete variable domain is GAGVSQSPRYKVTKRGQDVALRCDPISGHVSLYWYRQALGQGPEFLTYFNYEAQQDKSGLPNDRFSAERPEGSISTLTIQRTEQRDSAMYRCASSPTRLAGGYYEQYFGPGTRLTVT.

Frequency places this clonotype as medium-sized. CDR3 sequence: CATVPQTRVLSDTQYF. The chain carries TRBV10-3 and TRBJ2-3; TCRdb picks TRBD2, but there is no DNA to check that call. This CDR3 has 16 amino acids. Germline V gene lookup returns CDR1 ENHRY and CDR2 SYGVKD.

The V call is TRBV14, the J call TRBJ2-1; TCRdb lists TRBD2, though no DNA is available to test this call. There are 19 residues in the CDR3. Germline lookup yields CDR1 SGHDN and CDR2 FVKESK. This CDR3 reads CASSPWTSGGGNSYNEQFF.

The chain has TRBV19 and TRBJ2-7; checking the TCRdb D call of TRBD1 is not possible without DNA. CDR3 length: 14 amino acids. Germline V gene sequence: CDR1 LNHDA, CDR2 SQIVND (reference sequence). CDR3 protein: CASTPGAASYEQYF.

The rearrangement joins TRBV12-3 or TRBV12-4 to TRBJ2-1; TCRdb designates TRBD1, a call that cannot be tested without DNA. This CDR3 comprises 17 residues. The CDR3 is CASSFPPDRGHYNEQFF.

The chain carries TRBV5-4 and TRBJ2-1; TCRdb picks TRBD2, but there is no DNA to check that call. The germline V gene has CDR1 SGHNT and CDR2 YYREEE (reference sequence). The CDR3 has 15 residues. CDR3 sequence: CASSLELPEYNEQFF.